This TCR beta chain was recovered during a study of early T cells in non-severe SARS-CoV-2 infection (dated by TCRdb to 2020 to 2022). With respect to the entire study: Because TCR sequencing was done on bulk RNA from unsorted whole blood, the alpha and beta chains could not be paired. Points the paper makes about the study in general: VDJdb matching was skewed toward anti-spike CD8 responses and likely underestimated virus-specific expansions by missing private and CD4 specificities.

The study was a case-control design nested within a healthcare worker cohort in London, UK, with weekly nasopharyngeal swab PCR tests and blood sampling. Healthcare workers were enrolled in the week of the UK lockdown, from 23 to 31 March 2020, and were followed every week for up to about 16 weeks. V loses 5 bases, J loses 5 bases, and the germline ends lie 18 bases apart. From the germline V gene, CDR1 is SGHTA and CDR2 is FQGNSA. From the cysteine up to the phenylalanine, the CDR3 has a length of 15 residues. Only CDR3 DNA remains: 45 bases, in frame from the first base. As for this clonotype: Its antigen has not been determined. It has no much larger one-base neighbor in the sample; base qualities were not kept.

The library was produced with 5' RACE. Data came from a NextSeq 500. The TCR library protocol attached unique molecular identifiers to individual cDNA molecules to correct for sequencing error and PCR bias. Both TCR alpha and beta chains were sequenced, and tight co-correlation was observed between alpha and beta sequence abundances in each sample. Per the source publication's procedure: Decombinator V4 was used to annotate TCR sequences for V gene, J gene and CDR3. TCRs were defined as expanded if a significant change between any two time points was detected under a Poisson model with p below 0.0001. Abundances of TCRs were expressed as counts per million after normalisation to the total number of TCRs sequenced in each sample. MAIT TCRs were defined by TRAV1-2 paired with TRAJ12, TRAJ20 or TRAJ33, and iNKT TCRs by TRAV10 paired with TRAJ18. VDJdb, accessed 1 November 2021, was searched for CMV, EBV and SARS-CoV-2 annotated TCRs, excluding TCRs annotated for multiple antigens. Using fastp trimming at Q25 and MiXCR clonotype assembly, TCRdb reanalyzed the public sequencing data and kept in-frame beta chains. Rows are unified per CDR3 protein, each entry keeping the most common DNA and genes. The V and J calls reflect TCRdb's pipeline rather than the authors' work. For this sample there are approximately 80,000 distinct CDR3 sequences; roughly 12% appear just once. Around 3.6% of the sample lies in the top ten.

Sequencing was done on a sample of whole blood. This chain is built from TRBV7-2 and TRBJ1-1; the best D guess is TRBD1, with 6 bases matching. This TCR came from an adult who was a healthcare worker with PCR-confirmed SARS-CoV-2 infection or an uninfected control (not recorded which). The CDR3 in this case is CASSPSPRGPTEAFF. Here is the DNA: TGTGCCAGCAGCCCGAGTCCTCGGGGGCCAACTGAAGCTTTCTTT.